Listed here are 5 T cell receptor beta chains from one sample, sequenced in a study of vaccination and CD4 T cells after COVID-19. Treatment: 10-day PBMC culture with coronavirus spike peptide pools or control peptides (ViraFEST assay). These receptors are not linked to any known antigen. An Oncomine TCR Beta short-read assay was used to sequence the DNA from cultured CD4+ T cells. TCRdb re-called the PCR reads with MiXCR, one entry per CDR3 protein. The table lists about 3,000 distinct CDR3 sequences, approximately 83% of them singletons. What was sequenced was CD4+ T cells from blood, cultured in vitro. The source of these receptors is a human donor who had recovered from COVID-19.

In DNA, the CDR3 is TGTGCCAGCAGGTGGCGGAACTCTGGAAACACCATATATTTT. It translates to CASRWRNSGNTIYF. The chain is built from TRBV2 and TRBJ1-3; no definite D call. The CDR3 is 14 amino acids. Germline V gives CDR1 SNHLY, CDR2 FYNNEI. V gave up 6 bases and J gave up 0 bases, with 9 bases separating them.

The CDR3 sequence is CASSLAGISYGYTF. DNA for the CDR3: TGTGCCAGCAGCCTTGCGGGTATCAGTTATGGCTACACCTTC. The chain couples TRBV7-9 to TRBJ1-2; D not certain. Germline V CDR1 and CDR2: SEHNR, FQNEAQ (reference sequence). This CDR3 is 14 amino acids long. Deletions cut 5 bases from V and 5 bases from J, with 15 bases between.

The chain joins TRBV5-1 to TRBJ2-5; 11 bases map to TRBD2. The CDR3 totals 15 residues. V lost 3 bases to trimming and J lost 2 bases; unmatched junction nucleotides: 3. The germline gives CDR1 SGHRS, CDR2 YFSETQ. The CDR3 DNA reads TGCGCCAGCAGCTGGGTAGCGGGGGGGCAAGAGACCCAGTACTTC. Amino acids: CASSWVAGGQETQYF.

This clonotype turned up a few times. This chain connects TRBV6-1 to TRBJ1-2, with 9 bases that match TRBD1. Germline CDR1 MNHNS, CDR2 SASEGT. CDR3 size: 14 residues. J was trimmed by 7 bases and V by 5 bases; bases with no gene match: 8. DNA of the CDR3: TGTGCCAGCAGTCCTCGGACAGGGGCACTTGGCTACACCTTC. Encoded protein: CASSPRTGALGYTF.

CDR3: CASSGQGDSPLHF. CDR3 bases: TGTGCCAGCAGTGGACAGGGGGATTCACCCCTCCACTTT. The chain combines TRBV12-3 or TRBV12-4 with TRBJ1-6; 10 bases match TRBD1. Trimming took 5 bases from V and 8 from J; bases not matched to a gene: 0. The CDR3 is made up of 13 amino acids.